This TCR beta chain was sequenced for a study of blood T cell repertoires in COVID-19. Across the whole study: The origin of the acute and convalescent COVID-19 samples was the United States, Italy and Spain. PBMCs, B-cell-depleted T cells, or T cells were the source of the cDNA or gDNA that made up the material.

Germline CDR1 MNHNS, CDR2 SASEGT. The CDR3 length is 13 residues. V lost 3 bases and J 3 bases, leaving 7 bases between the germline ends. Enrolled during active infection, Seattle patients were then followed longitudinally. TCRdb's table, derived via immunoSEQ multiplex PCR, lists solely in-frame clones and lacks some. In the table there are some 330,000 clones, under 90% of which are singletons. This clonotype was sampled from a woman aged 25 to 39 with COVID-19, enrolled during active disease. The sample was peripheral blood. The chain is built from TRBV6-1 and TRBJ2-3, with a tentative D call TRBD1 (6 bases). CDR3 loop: CASSEGATDTQYF. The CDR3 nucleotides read TGTGCCAGCAGTGAGGGGGCTACAGATACGCAGTATTTT.